This is a list of T cell receptor beta chains from one sample in a study of T cell responses to AZD1222 COVID-19 vaccine. Assay: immunoSEQ multiplex PCR; the TCRdb copy retains only in-frame clones and omits some. The data show around 100,000 clones, about 88% seen once. Specimen: peripheral blood, collected on day 0 of AZD1222 vaccination. The receptors stem from an adult in good health. Each CDR3 is given with its conserved first and last residue. Each record gives: V gene, J gene, D gene, clone size, CDR3 protein, CDR3 DNA. D genes are given only for firm matches. Clone size is given for some rows only: seen once, a few or many times, or a class if the clone is expanded.

V: TRBV5-4; J: TRBJ2-3; D: TRBD2; size: NA; CDR3: CASSKRTSGGRTDTQYF; DNA: TGTGCCAGCAGCAAGAGGACTAGCGGGGGCCGCACAGATACGCAGTATTTT
V: TRBV7-3; J: TRBJ2-1; D: NA; size: NA; CDR3: CASSRDSYNEQFF; DNA: TGTGCCAGCAGCCGAGACTCCTACAATGAGCAGTTCTTC
V: TRBV29-1; J: TRBJ1-1; D: NA; size: NA; CDR3: CSVNEGAEAFF; DNA: TGCAGCGTTAATGAGGGAGCTGAAGCTTTCTTT
V: TRBV4-2; J: TRBJ1-1; D: NA; size: few; CDR3: CATRQSEGGTEAFF; DNA: TGTGCCACCCGTCAAAGTGAGGGGGGCACTGAAGCTTTCTTT
V: TRBV6-2/TRBV6-3; J: TRBJ2-3; D: NA; size: once; CDR3: CASSQDDTDTQYF; DNA: TGTGCCAGCAGTCAGGACGACACAGATACGCAGTATTTT
V: TRBV12-3/TRBV12-4; J: TRBJ2-2; D: NA; size: NA; CDR3: CASRRESGELFF; DNA: TGTGCCAGCCGCCGGGAATCCGGGGAGCTGTTTTTT
V: TRBV10-3; J: TRBJ2-7; D: TRBD1; size: NA; CDR3: CAITQGQGATYEQYF; DNA: TGTGCCATCACTCAGGGACAGGGAGCAACCTACGAGCAGTACTTC
V: TRBV19; J: TRBJ1-4; D: TRBD1; size: few; CDR3: CATTGDATNEKLFF; DNA: TGTGCCACAACAGGGGATGCAACTAATGAAAAACTGTTTTTT
V: TRBV15; J: TRBJ1-1; D: TRBD1; size: NA; CDR3: CATSRGQGAGNTEAFF; DNA: TGTGCCACCAGCAGAGGGCAGGGGGCAGGGAACACTGAAGCTTTCTTT
V: TRBV5-1; J: TRBJ1-1; D: NA; size: NA; CDR3: CASRGGEGKPEAFF; DNA: TGCGCCAGCAGGGGCGGGGAAGGGAAGCCTGAAGCTTTCTTT
V: TRBV7-2; J: TRBJ1-2; D: NA; size: NA; CDR3: CASSYQSDSSNYGYTF; DNA: TGTGCCAGCAGCTACCAATCGGACAGTTCTAACTATGGCTACACCTTC
V: TRBV2; J: TRBJ1-5; D: TRBD1; size: NA; CDR3: CASSESTGGSNQPQHF; DNA: TGTGCCAGCAGTGAATCGACAGGGGGCAGCAATCAGCCCCAGCATTTT
V: TRBV11-3; J: TRBJ1-1; D: NA; size: NA; CDR3: CASSAGAGMNTEAFF; DNA: TGTGCCAGCAGCGCGGGAGCTGGCATGAACACTGAAGCTTTCTTT
V: TRBV18; J: TRBJ1-2; D: NA; size: NA; CDR3: CASSPRRDGANYGYTF; DNA: TGTGCCAGCTCACCGCGGAGGGACGGAGCAAACTATGGCTACACCTTC
V: TRBV7-9; J: TRBJ2-6; D: NA; size: NA; CDR3: CASSPGLRSSGANVLTF; DNA: TGTGCCAGCAGCCCTGGATTGCGAAGCTCTGGGGCCAACGTCCTGACTTTC
V: TRBV16; J: TRBJ1-2; D: NA; size: NA; CDR3: CASSQSGHLGYTF; DNA: TGTGCCAGCAGCCAATCAGGTCATCTGGGCTACACCTTC
V: TRBV6-2/TRBV6-3; J: TRBJ2-1; D: TRBD1; size: NA; CDR3: CASSYRDRGLGEQFF; DNA: TGTGCCAGCAGTTACCGGGACAGGGGGCTGGGTGAGCAGTTCTTC
V: TRBV19; J: TRBJ2-2; D: NA; size: NA; CDR3: CASSISSANTGELFF; DNA: TGTGCCAGTAGTATTTCTTCCGCGAACACCGGGGAGCTGTTTTTT
V: TRBV3-1/TRBV3-2; J: TRBJ1-3; D: NA; size: NA; CDR3: CASSQVSPSSGNTIYF; DNA: TGTGCCAGCAGCCAAGTTTCACCCAGCTCTGGAAACACCATATATTTT
V: TRBV2; J: TRBJ1-1; D: NA; size: NA; CDR3: CASRGRGRDLNTEAFF; DNA: TGTGCCAGCAGGGGCAGGGGCAGGGACTTGAACACTGAAGCTTTCTTT
V: TRBV18; J: TRBJ2-7; D: TRBD1; size: NA; CDR3: CASSPGQGAEEQYF; DNA: TGTGCCAGCTCCCCGGGACAGGGGGCAGAAGAGCAGTACTTC
V: TRBV7-6; J: TRBJ2-7; D: NA; size: NA; CDR3: CASSLAMPGTLHEQYF; DNA: TGTGCCAGCAGCTTAGCGATGCCAGGGACCCTTCACGAGCAGTACTTC
V: TRBV18; J: TRBJ1-4; D: NA; size: NA; CDR3: CASSRGTNEKLFF; DNA: TGTGCCAGCTCAAGAGGGACTAATGAAAAACTGTTTTTT
V: TRBV18; J: TRBJ2-5; D: NA; size: NA; CDR3: CASSKSGPQETQYF; DNA: TGTGCCAGCTCAAAGAGCGGGCCTCAAGAGACCCAGTACTTC